The T cell receptor (beta chain) described here comes from a study of shared clonotypes between healthy human individuals. Deep was the level at which the assay was run. The repertoire was sequenced with immunoSEQ multiplex PCR; TCRdb's copy has only in-frame clones and lacks some. The sample carries 330,000 or so clones, over 65% recorded once. CD4+ cell separation produced CD45RA+ naive and CD45RA-negative memory subsets. The CDR3 extends over 17 amino acids. The germline V gene has CDR1 SGHTA and CDR2 FQGNSA. The J segment lost 0 bases and the V segment lost 5 bases, leaving 8 bases of the junction unmatched.

Sequencing input: memory CD4+ T cells sorted from blood. Subset: CD45RA-negative fraction. The receptor was isolated from a man younger than 45 in good health. The J gene is TRBJ2-7, the V gene TRBV7-2; 12 bases align to TRBD2. The CDR3 DNA sequence: TGTGCCAGCAGCCCGGGGACTAGCGGGCCTACCTCCTACGAGCAGTACTTC. As protein: CASSPGTSGPTSYEQYF.